The sequence of this T cell receptor (beta chain) was determined in a study of T cell repertoires in ileal Crohn's disease. V dropped 4 bases and J dropped 6; count of bases not matched to a gene: 4. The germline V gene encodes CDR1 SGDLS and CDR2 YYNGEE. The CDR3 length is 14 residues. Documented time point: neoterminal ileum biopsy at postoperative endoscopy, about 6 months after surgery. TCRdb's copy holds only in-frame clones and misses some; the assay was immunoSEQ multiplex PCR. The sample contains fewer than 13,000 clones, 75% to 85% of which appear only once. Worth noting for this clone: No antigen is known for it.

Study-wide points: Sorted CD8 T cells held more high-frequency clones than CD4. Active smokers at surgery had more clonal expansions than non-smokers.

The sequenced sample was ileal tissue. The source of this sequence is an adult with Crohn's disease. The chain links TRBV9 to TRBJ2-4; 10 nucleotides align to TRBD1. In DNA, the CDR3 is TGTGCCAGCAGCTCGGGACAGGGGAGAAACATTCAGTACTTC. Its translation: CASSSGQGRNIQYF.